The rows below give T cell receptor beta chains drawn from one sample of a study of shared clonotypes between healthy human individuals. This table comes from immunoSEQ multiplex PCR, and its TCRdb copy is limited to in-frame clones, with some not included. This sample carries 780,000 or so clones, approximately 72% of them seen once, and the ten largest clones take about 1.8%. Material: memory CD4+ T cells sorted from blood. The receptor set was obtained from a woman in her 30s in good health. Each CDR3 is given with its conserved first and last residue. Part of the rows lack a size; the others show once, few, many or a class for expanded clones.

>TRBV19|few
CASSGQGAGGEQYF
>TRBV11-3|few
CASSLSGGTDTQYF
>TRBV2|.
CASSGLAETNYGYTF
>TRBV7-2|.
CASSFWSTGELFF
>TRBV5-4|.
CASRPAGWPNEQFF
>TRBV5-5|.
CASSLAQHYNEQFF
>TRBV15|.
CATSRAADMNTEAFF
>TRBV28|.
CASSWDSVRETQYF
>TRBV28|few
CASRDPLAVIQSEQFF
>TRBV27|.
CASSRTPGVAFF
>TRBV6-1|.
CASRTGGQRGYEQYF
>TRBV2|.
CASSAGTGFPADQPQHF
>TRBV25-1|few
CASSHRVEQFF
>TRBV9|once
CASSEGRPWDTQYF
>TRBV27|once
CASRIYHEQFF
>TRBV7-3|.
CASSLTSGSYEQYF
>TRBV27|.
CASTPRGRLYEQYF
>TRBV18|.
CASSRTALGGYTF
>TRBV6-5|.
CASTGLNTEAFF
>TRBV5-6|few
CASSFYGTGGNTEAFF
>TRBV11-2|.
CASSREGAKLFF
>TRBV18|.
CASSLRQGVYEQYF
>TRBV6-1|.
CASSEQQGNTIYF
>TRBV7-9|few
CASDRGLSGNTIYF
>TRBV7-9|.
CATRTPADTEAFF
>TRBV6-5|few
CASSYDRGGNEQFF
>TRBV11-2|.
CASSLDDAQPQHF
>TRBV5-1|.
CACKQGAGNTGELFF
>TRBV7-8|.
CASSLSLSGGNQPQHF
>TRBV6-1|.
CASKTAATLGYEQYF
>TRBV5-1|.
CASSKLGPEGRGGEQYF
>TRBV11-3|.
CASSFDFSGRAEQFF
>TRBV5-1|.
CASSLWQGAADTQYF
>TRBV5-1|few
CASSPGTTGNTIYF
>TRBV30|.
CAGVGQRTEAFF
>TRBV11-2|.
CASSPLAGGPDEQFF
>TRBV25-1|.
CASSEQGDRQNIQYF
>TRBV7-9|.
CASSSQGRVNEKLFF
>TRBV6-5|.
CASSSTGLNTGELFF
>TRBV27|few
CASSSTGNTGELFF
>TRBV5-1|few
CASSFQGQGYEQYF
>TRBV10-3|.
CAIGDRAGNTIYF
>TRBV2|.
CASSRTGINGYTF
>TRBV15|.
CATSRGLGHEQYF
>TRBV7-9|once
CASSFEGSLTTF
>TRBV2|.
CASSEGTSANTGELFF
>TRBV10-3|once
CATSLEGAQETQYF
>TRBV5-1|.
CASSPDRVNTEAFF
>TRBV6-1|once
CASSEALGYGEQNIQYF
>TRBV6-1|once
CAGKREGPGYEQYF
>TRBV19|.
CASSTKRAGDNEQFF
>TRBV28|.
CASSRTENYGYTF
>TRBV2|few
CASSLLVNANIQYF
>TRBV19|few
CASSISAVAKETQYF
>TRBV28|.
CASSLLDTEQFF